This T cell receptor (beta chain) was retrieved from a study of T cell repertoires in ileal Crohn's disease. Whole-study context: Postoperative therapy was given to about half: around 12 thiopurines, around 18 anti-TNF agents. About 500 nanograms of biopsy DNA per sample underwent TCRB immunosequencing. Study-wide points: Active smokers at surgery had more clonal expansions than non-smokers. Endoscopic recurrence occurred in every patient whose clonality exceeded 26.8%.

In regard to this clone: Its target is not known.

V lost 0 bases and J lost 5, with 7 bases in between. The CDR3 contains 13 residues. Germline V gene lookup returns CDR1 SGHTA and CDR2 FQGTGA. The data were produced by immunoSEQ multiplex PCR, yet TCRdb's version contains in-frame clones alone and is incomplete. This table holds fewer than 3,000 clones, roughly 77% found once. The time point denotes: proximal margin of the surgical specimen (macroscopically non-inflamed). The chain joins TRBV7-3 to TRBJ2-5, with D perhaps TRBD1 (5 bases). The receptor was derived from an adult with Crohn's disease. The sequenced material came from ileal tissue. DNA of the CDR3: TGTGCCAGCAGCTTAACAGGGGCGGAGACCCAGTACTTC. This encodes CASSLTGAETQYF.